The 22 T cell receptor beta chains below were found in one sample sequenced in a study of cytomegalovirus exposure and HLA in healthy donors. 60 Vbeta and 13 Jbeta primers were used in PCR. Sequencing used immunoSEQ multiplex PCR; TCRdb keeps in-frame clones, though not all of them. This table has 95,000 to 150,000 clones, 55% to 75% appearing once. The material sequenced was PBMCs. The receptors originated from a woman aged 40 to 49 in good health and CMV-seropositive.

The table lists this clone with a count of one. The V call is TRBV6-1, the J call TRBJ1-1; D may be TRBD1 (6 bases). Trimming took off 0 bases at V and 11 bases at J, with 13 bases between the two ends. CDR1 MNHNS and CDR2 SASEGT come from the germline V gene. The CDR3 loop spans 13 amino acids. CDR3 in DNA: TGTGCCAGCAGTGAAGCTGCCAGGGGAACGGCTTTCTTT. This sequence encodes CASSEAARGTAFF.

This clone was seen just once. V usage is TRBV6-6 and J usage is TRBJ2-7; perhaps TRBD1 as D (5 bases). Germline assignment: CDR1 MNHNY and CDR2 SVGAGI (reference sequence). This CDR3 comprises 12 residues. Deletions cut 10 bases from V and 1 base from J, with 11 bases between. The CDR3 DNA sequence: TGTGCCACCCTTGACAGATCCTACGAGCAGTACTTC. Amino acid sequence: CATLDRSYEQYF.

V gene TRBV6-1 combines with J gene TRBJ2-2; a possible D gene is TRBD1 (5 bases). V lost 10 bases and J 4 bases, leaving 10 bases between the germline ends. The germline gives CDR1 MNHNS, CDR2 SASEGT. The CDR3 is 12 amino acids. The CDR3 region has the DNA TGTGCCATTTCCAGGGCCACCGGGGAGCTGTTTTTT. It yields the protein CAISRATGELFF.

The chain combines TRBV25-1 with TRBJ2-1; 10 nucleotides align to TRBD2. V was pared by 3 bases and J by 3 bases, with 5 bases of the junction left unmatched. This CDR3 has 16 residues. The germline CDR1 and CDR2 sequences are MGHDK and SYGVNS. The CDR3 DNA reads TGTGCCAGCAGTGATTTAGCGGGGGGAGTCTACAATGAGCAGTTCTTC. It specifies CASSDLAGGVYNEQFF.

CDR3: CASSRQATNEKLFF. The CDR3 bases are TGTGCCAGCAGCAGACAGGCAACTAATGAAAAACTGTTTTTT. The genes are TRBV6-1 and TRBJ1-4, with D possibly matching TRBD1 (6 bases). The CDR3 sequence is 14 residues long. CDR1 and CDR2 (germline): MNHNS, SASEGT. V was cut by 6 bases and J by 0 bases, with 8 bases left in between.

The V call is TRBV7-2, the J call TRBJ2-3; the D gene is possibly TRBD1 (6 bases). The germline CDR1 and CDR2 sequences are SGHTA and FQGNSA. The length of the CDR3 is 13 residues. V lost 4 bases, J lost 2 bases, and 7 bases lay in between. CDR3 in amino acids: CASSYRDTDTQYF. As DNA, the CDR3 is TGTGCCAGCAGCTACAGGGACACAGATACGCAGTATTTT. Looking up the rest from reference TRBV7-2 and TRBJ2-3 gives the full variable domain: GAGVSQSPSNKVTEKGKDVELRCDPISGHTALYWYRQSLGQGLEFLIYFQGNSAPDKSGLPSDRFSAERTGGSVSTLTIQRTQQEDSAVYLCASSYRDTDTQYFGPGTRLTVL.

The chain employs TRBV9 and TRBJ1-2; D not certain. There are 15 residues in the CDR3. Germline assignment: CDR1 SGDLS and CDR2 YYNGEE. Between the trimmed V and J ends, which lost 0 bases and 4 bases, there was a span of 13 bases. CDR3 region: CASSVGEGGPYGYTF. In DNA, the CDR3 is TGTGCCAGCAGCGTAGGTGAAGGCGGTCCCTATGGCTACACCTTC.

The J gene is TRBJ2-3, the V gene TRBV5-1; 9 bases are shared with TRBD1. Germline V gene data show CDR1 as SGHRS and CDR2 as YFSETQ. V was clipped by 4 bases and J by 0 bases; unmatched bases: 3. The CDR3 length is 15 residues. The CDR3 DNA follows: TGCGCCAGCAGCCCGGGACAGGGTAGCACAGATACGCAGTATTTT. This codes for CASSPGQGSTDTQYF.

The J gene is TRBJ2-5, the V gene TRBV14, with D possibly matching TRBD1 (5 bases). CDR1 SGHDN and CDR2 FVKESK come from the germline V gene. This CDR3 contains 16 residues. The V end was cut by 0 bases, the J end by 2 bases, with 13 bases between. As DNA, the CDR3 is TGTGCCAGCAGCCAAGATAGGGGCAGGGTACAAGAGACCCAGTACTTC. Translating gives CASSQDRGRVQETQYF. Looking up the rest from reference TRBV14 and TRBJ2-5 gives the full variable domain: EAGVTQFPSHSVIEKGQTVTLRCDPISGHDNLYWYRRVMGKEIKFLLHFVKESKQDESGMPNNRFLAERTGGTYSTLKVQPAELEDSGVYFCASSQDRGRVQETQYFGPGTRLLVL.

The chain's CDR3 is CASSREDRKYTSTDTQYF. CDR3 bases: TGTGCCAGCAGCCGAGAGGACAGAAAATATACTAGCACAGATACGCAGTATTTT. The chain is built from TRBV11-2 and TRBJ2-3, with TRBD1 as a possible D gene (6 bases). Trimming took off 5 bases at V and 0 bases at J, with 21 bases between the two ends. This CDR3 comprises 18 residues. CDR1 is SGHAT, CDR2 FQNNGV, per germline.

The chain carries TRBV5-6 and TRBJ2-2; D possibly corresponds to TRBD1 (6 bases). From germline, CDR1 is SGHDT and CDR2 YYEEEE. The V gene lost 4 bases and the J gene lost 4 bases, with 14 bases spanning the gap. The CDR3 length is 15 residues. In DNA form, the CDR3 reads TGTGCCAGCAGCCTTATAGGGGGACGCACCGGGGAGCTGTTTTTT. Translation gives CASSLIGGRTGELFF.

This clone came up once. The chain carries TRBV7-2 and TRBJ1-1; 7 nucleotides agree with TRBD1. The CDR3 contains 14 residues. CDR1 and CDR2 (germline): SGHTA, FQGNSA. V shed 4 bases and J 5 bases; nucleotides not matched to a gene: 7. The CDR3, as DNA: TGTGCCAGCAGCTGGGGACAGAGGGGGACTGAAGCTTTCTTT. Amino acid sequence: CASSWGQRGTEAFF.

The chain couples TRBV5-1 to TRBJ1-1; D may be TRBD1 (5 bases). V was cut by 4 bases and J by 1 base, with 14 bases left in between. The V gene's germline CDR1 is SGHRS and CDR2 YFSETQ. This CDR3 spans 15 amino acids. Written as DNA, the CDR3 is TGCGCCAGCAGCAGTTCGGGACTTGCGAACACTGAAGCTTTCTTT. Protein: CASSSSGLANTEAFF.

The chain joins TRBV7-6 to TRBJ2-1; D is unclear. The CDR3 is 15 residues long. CDR1 and CDR2 (germline): SGHVS, FNYEAQ. Trimming removed 5 bases from V and 3 bases from J, with 14 bases in between. Here the CDR3 reads CASSLGIRLYNEQFF. Here the CDR3 DNA reads TGTGCCAGCAGCCTAGGAATACGACTCTACAATGAGCAGTTCTTC. Full variable domain (rest looked up from reference TRBV7-6 and TRBJ2-1): GAGVSQSPRYKVTKRGQDVALRCDPISGHVSLYWYRQALGQGPEFLTYFNYEAQQDKSGLPNDRFSAERPEGSISTLTIQRTEQRDSAMYRCASSLGIRLYNEQFFGPGTRLTVL.

V usage is TRBV2 and J usage is TRBJ1-4; possibly TRBD1 for D (5 bases). The CDR3 contains 13 residues. Trimming stripped 3 bases from V and 8 bases from J, with 10 bases between. Germline V gives CDR1 SNHLY, CDR2 FYNNEI. Written as DNA, the CDR3 is TGTGCCAGCAGTGATCGGGGGAACGAAAAACTGTTTTTT. This codes for CASSDRGNEKLFF.

This clone was counted between two and nine times. The chain employs TRBV6-6 and TRBJ1-5; 10 nucleotides agree with TRBD1. With V trimmed by 6 bases and J by 4 bases, 0 bases remained unmatched. The CDR3 runs 13 residues. From germline, CDR1 is MNHNY and CDR2 SVGAGI (reference sequence). The CDR3 nucleotides are TGTGCCAGCAGGGACAGGGGGAATCAGCCCCAGCATTTT. It encodes CASRDRGNQPQHF.

This clone was seen just once. The CDR3 DNA is TGTGCCAGCAGCTCCCAGGGGGGAAGAGAGACCCAGTACTTC. This translates into CASSSQGGRETQYF. V gene TRBV7-9 combines with J gene TRBJ2-5; D is possibly TRBD1 (7 bases). CDR3 length: 14 amino acids. The germline CDR1 and CDR2 sequences are SEHNR and FQNEAQ (reference sequence). V gave up 4 bases and J gave up 4 bases, with 13 bases separating them.

The V and J genes are TRBV27 and TRBJ2-5, with 8 bases that match TRBD2. This CDR3 region has 14 residues. V shed 7 bases, J shed 5 bases, and the junction held 9 bases outside the gene matches. From germline, CDR1 is MNHEY and CDR2 SMNVEV (reference sequence). The CDR3 sequence is CASTSGGAGETQYF. The CDR3 DNA is TGTGCCAGCACCTCCGGGGGGGCCGGGGAGACCCAGTACTTC.

This clone has only a few counts. The chain couples TRBV6-5 to TRBJ2-3, with unresolved D. Between the trimmed V and J ends, which lost 7 bases and 3 bases, there was a span of 14 bases. Germline V lookup: CDR1 MNHEY, CDR2 SVGAGI. The CDR3 extends over 14 amino acids. CDR3 protein: CASTRRRSTDTQYF. CDR3 DNA: TGTGCCAGCACCCGCCGGAGATCAACAGATACGCAGTATTTT.

With regard to this clone: The sample holds other DNA sequences that translate to the same CDR3. CDR3 sequence (DNA): TGCGCCAGCAGCCAAGATTCGGGGATCGGACAGCCCCAGCATTTT. It yields the protein CASSQDSGIGQPQHF. The chain uses TRBV4-3 and TRBJ1-5; the D is unclear. The germline V and J ends were trimmed by 0 bases and 7 bases, with 13 bases remaining between them. Germline CDR1 LGHNA, CDR2 YSLEER. The CDR3 is 15 residues long.

This sequence joins TRBV5-1 and TRBJ2-1; TRBD2 aligns across 11 bases. The CDR3 loop spans 15 amino acids. The germline V gene encodes CDR1 SGHRS and CDR2 YFSETQ. After removal of 4 bases from V and 5 bases from J, the junction contained 5 bases not matched to a gene. CDR3 loop: CASSNPTSGDNEQFF. The CDR3 nucleotides are TGCGCCAGCAGCAACCCGACTAGCGGGGACAATGAGCAGTTCTTC.

The chain has TRBV7-6 and TRBJ2-7; 7 nucleotides line up with TRBD1. Unmatched junction bases numbered 7, after V lost 2 bases and J lost 6 bases. This CDR3 is 14 amino acids long. CDR1 SGHVS and CDR2 FNYEAQ come from the germline V gene. CDR3 bases: TGTGCCAGCAGCTTACGGGGTCCAGGGGGCGAGCAGTACTTC. It is translated as CASSLRGPGGEQYF.